The entry below gives a single T cell receptor beta chain sequence along with its context. The antigen it recognizes is unknown. Base qualities are not at hand, and no much larger clone is one base apart. The data derive from a study of cytomegalovirus exposure and HLA in healthy donors (dated by TCRdb to about 2017). General notes on the study: According to an earlier analysis of around 600 of the donors, about 179 million T cells yielded 117 million unique TCR beta sequences and 276 Gb of sequence data. About 300 gigabases of sequencing data and 70 million to 85 million unique TCR sequences were included in an early release covering roughly 700 HLA-typed donors. Among the roughly 400 genotyped donors, approximately 81% belonged to the genetic ancestry cluster associated with self-reported Caucasian donors. The aim of the study was to test whether cataloging public T cell receptors could identify signatures of past pathogen exposure. The study profiled the T cell repertoires of more than 500 subjects by immunosequencing and related them to cytomegalovirus serostatus. A separate validation cohort of about 110 different subjects was used in addition to the roughly 700-subject first cohort. To predict cytomegalovirus infection status, the study combined high-throughput TCR immunosequencing, statistical association of individual TCRs with disease status, and machine learning. To study patterns of TCR occurrence, a later analysis re-analyzed previously published TCR beta repertoires from 500 to 850 donors and added high-resolution HLA genotyping. The later analysis used no new phenotypic data to find candidate immune exposures, relying instead on TCR beta sequences and their occurrence across donors. In an earlier analysis of 587 of the donors, high-throughput TCR beta sequencing was used to judge whether each TCR beta V gene segment behaved as functional or pseudogenic. Donor age, sex, ethnicity and CMV serostatus were compiled together with the repertoire data. A later genetic analysis used genome-wide SNP genotypes for about three fifths of the 666 donors, treating that subset as a discovery cohort. Every repertoire in the discovery cohort had been generated on one and the same sequencing platform. Class I and class II HLA loci were covered by the typing at four-digit resolution. Typing coverage varied by locus: roughly 620-640 donors for A, B, C, DRB1 and DQB1; some 520 for DQA1; 600 to 610 for DPA1; 400 to 480 for DPB1. Roughly 5 DR-DQ haplotypes were treated as single units for association and clustering because of strong linkage in the cohort. On average, approximately 250,000 unique TCR beta nucleotide sequences were sequenced per donor among a few hundred genotyped donors of the cohort, with roughly 18% of those sequences being non-productive. Broad study findings and their caveats: In vitro tests confirmed that a few of the cytomegalovirus-associated TCR beta chains recognize cytomegalovirus antigens. Linkage disequilibrium might explain the correlated functional status among segregating V segments, but an unknown experimental factor could not be ruled out. Cytomegalovirus status was reported to be diagnosed by the classifier with high specificity and sensitivity in both the original and validation cohorts. Several of the top co-occurrence clusters appeared to be linked to parvovirus B19, influenza, CMV and Epstein-Barr virus, according to a later analysis. A further reported finding was that TCR beta sequences accurately predicted the HLA-A and HLA-B alleles for most subjects in the first cohort. A cluster of highly shared sequence variants was judged likely to be a technical artifact of the sequencing pipeline. In this cohort, only TCR beta chains were sequenced, and detectable features were limited by the absence of alpha or paired-chain data. Specific HLA alleles were associated with roughly 16,000 TCR beta sequences at a false discovery rate of 0.05 in a later analysis. A later genetic analysis reported fewer N-insertions in productive TCRs among donors in an Asian-associated ancestry cluster than the roughly 700-donor mean. In a later analysis, most CMV-associated TCR beta chains were found to appear HLA-restricted, with HLA associations seemingly driven largely by CMV exposure. It was suggested by the authors that the approach could potentially be generalized to other disease states and immunological phenotypes. According to a later analysis, TCR association rates differed among HLA loci, with DRB1 alleles showing the most associated TCRs and HLA-C alleles showing the fewest. A later genetic analysis associated a missense DCLRE1C variant with V-gene and J-gene trimming of TCR beta chains, and an independent cohort replicated the association. Because counts were too low, about 15 rarely observed V segments, including chromosome 9 orphons, were left out of the earlier analysis of approximately 500 of the donors. Because HLA typing was missing for some donors at each locus, association tests included only the typed subset. CMV serostatus was the only immune exposure information available for the cohort. In the study, around 150 TCR beta chains were listed as associated with cytomegalovirus. Compared with equally common non-associated chains, HLA-associated TCR beta chains in a later analysis were more clonally expanded and had lower generation probabilities. When HLA alleles, especially DR and DQ, strongly co-occurred, TCR associations were difficult to assign to individual alleles. The 87-base-pair reads could not distinguish some IMGT-functional V segments, including TRBV6-2 and TRBV6-3, so those segments were excluded. Broadly in line with IMGT annotations, most TCR beta V segments showed up in productive rearrangements about 87% or about 30% of the time in an earlier analysis of 450 to 750 of the donors. While some public TCRs were present in many individuals, most TCR sequences turned up only very rarely across donors. Sequencing depth was assumed to be roughly uniform across donors in the presence/absence analyses, though that assumption may not hold.

The method was the immunoSEQ multiplex PCR assay. For the multiplex PCR, a mixture combining 60 forward primers for TCR Vbeta segments and 13 reverse primers for TCR Jbeta segments was used. The CDR3 region of rearranged TCR beta genes was amplified from genomic DNA with a multiplex PCR assay. The Illumina HiSeq System was used to sequence the amplified TCR beta libraries as 87-base-pair reads. The authors' analysis ran thus. A later analysis counted about 76 million unique TCR beta chains across the 650 to 800 repertoires, and around 12 million of these chains were shared by at least two donors. To remove PCR and sequencing errors, raw reads were error-corrected and collapsed into unique sequences using a nearest-neighbor algorithm that merged closely related sequences. CDR3 sequences were aligned to IMGT reference sequences to assign V, D and J gene segments. For a sequence to be retained, a match of at least six nucleotides was required to both a V gene segment and a J gene segment. Rearrangements were classified as productive when the CDR3 lacked stop codons and remained in frame with V and J, and all other rearrangements were classified as non-productive. CDR3 was defined by IMGT convention, running from the second conserved V-encoded cysteine to the conserved J-encoded phenylalanine. The earlier analysis of about 560 of the donors excluded any sequence lacking an unambiguous match to a single V gene segment. In an earlier analysis of a few hundred of the donors, a V segment was called functional when productive rearrangements were above 56.7%, and segregating when the standard deviation between donors exceeded 5%. A statistical classification framework was developed to diagnose cytomegalovirus status using the catalog of TCR beta chain sequences. V and J gene assignment, in a later analysis, came from comparing TCR nucleotide sequences with IMGT/GENE-DB human TR gene sequences. Using the TCRdist pipeline, a later analysis assigned CDR3 sequences along with most-parsimonious VDJ recombination scenarios. A later analysis defined each TCR beta chain by its CDR3 amino acid sequence plus V-gene family, and excluded reads lacking a unique V-gene family. A later analysis removed several hundred highly shared, low-generation-probability nucleotide sequences to deal with suspected cross-contamination and a sequencing artifact. A later analysis calculated a clonal expansion index for each public chain from normalized within-repertoire ranks of inferred template counts. In a later analysis, generation probabilities were computed with a VDJ recombination model fitted to out-of-frame rearrangements, and the resulting probabilities were checked against IGoR. Hypergeometric tests were used in a later analysis to score TCR-TCR, TCR-HLA and TCR-CMV co-occurrence, with a repertoire-size bias correction applied to the TCR pairs. To estimate false discovery rates, a later analysis permuted the HLA or CMV assignments 20 times. In a later analysis, co-occurring TCRs were grouped with DBSCAN, and TCRdist sequence similarity was added when clustering was performed within HLA-allele-positive subsets. Repertoires with fewer than 30,000 or more than 120,000 public chains, plus five repertoires with anomalous nucleotide sharing, were excluded from co-occurrence clustering. In its TCRdb copy, this immuneACCESS table keeps in-frame sequences only and misses some clones. Where compared with another copy, unresolved V genes explain less than half of these, and the others have no known cause. D and trimming come from the DNA, and the V and J calls and clone size come from that table. For this sample the table gives a few hundred thousand clones, of which about nine tenths were detected only once. The top ten clones comprise roughly 1.5% of the sample.

Trimming leaves V shorter by 2 bases and J shorter by 4 bases, with the junction holding 4 bases beyond the gene matches. There are 14 amino acids in the CDR3, from cysteine to phenylalanine inclusive. CDR3 DNA only is kept here, 42 bases in frame from base 1. CDR1 and CDR2, per the germline V gene, are MNHEY and SVGAGI. The cohort comprised approximately 700 healthy bone marrow donors. At the time of sampling, all cohort members were nominally healthy, though unrecorded immune exposures were likely present. The donor was CMV seronegative and was included in the group of under 450 seronegative cohort members. Each donor provided a peripheral blood sample, and peripheral blood mononuclear cells were used for TCR beta sequencing. Genomic DNA extraction from the blood cell samples was performed with the Qiagen DNeasy Blood Extraction Kit.

The rearrangement joined TRBV6-5 to TRBJ1-2; the central 7 bases match TRBD1. Sequencing was done on a sample of PBMCs. This clonotype was obtained from a girl aged 2-10 years in good health and CMV-seronegative. The CDR3 corresponds to CASSYTGTVYGYTF. The bases read TGTGCCAGCAGTTACACCGGGACAGTCTATGGCTACACCTTC.